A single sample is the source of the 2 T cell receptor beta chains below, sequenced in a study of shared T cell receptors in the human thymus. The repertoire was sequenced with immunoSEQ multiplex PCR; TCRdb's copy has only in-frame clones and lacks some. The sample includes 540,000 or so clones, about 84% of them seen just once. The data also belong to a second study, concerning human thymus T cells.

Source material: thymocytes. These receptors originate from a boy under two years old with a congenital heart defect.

CDR3 sequence: CASSQVRTGIYEQYF. For the CDR3, the DNA is TGTGCCAGCAGCCAAGTAAGGACAGGGATCTACGAGCAGTACTTC. This chain connects TRBV4-2 to TRBJ2-7, with TRBD1 matching over 8 bases. The CDR3 consists of 15 residues. Germline lookup yields CDR1 LGHNA and CDR2 YNFKEQ. V lost 1 base, J lost 3 bases, and 5 bases stayed unmatched.

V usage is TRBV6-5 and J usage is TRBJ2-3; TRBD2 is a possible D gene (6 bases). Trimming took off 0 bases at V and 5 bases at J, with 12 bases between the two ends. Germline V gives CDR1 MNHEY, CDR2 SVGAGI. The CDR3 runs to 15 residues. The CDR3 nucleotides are TGTGCCAGCAGTTACTCGATGCGGGGCGGAGATACGCAGTATTTT. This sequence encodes CASSYSMRGGDTQYF.